A selection of T cell receptor beta chains follows, all from one sample in a study of blood T cell repertoires in COVID-19. The assay was immunoSEQ multiplex PCR, and TCRdb's table has in-frame clones only and misses some. The table shows fewer than 250,000 clones, with more than 75% occurring only once. Sequenced material: PBMCs or T cells enriched from blood (not recorded which). The receptor set was obtained from a man younger than 40 in a cohort exposed to, infected with or recovered from COVID-19 (not recorded which). The CDR3 runs from the conserved cysteine through the conserved F or W. The D gene is left open where the match is weak. Rows give clone size only sometimes, using once, few, many, or a class for an expanded clone.

clone_size: NA; v_call: TRBV27; j_call: TRBJ1-5; d_call: NA; cdr3_aa: CASSLGAAPHQPQHF; cdr3_nt: TGTGCCAGCAGTTTAGGTGCGGCCCCTCATCAGCCCCAGCATTTT
clone_size: NA; v_call: TRBV24-1; j_call: TRBJ2-1; d_call: NA; cdr3_aa: CATRDGVLNEQFF; cdr3_nt: TGTGCCACCAGGGACGGGGTTTTGAATGAGCAGTTCTTC
clone_size: once; v_call: TRBV12-5; j_call: TRBJ1-1; d_call: NA; cdr3_aa: CASALFRGGISEAFF; cdr3_nt: TGTGCTAGTGCCTTATTCCGGGGGGGGATATCTGAAGCTTTCTTT
clone_size: once; v_call: TRBV7-9; j_call: TRBJ2-2; d_call: NA; cdr3_aa: CASSEAWAVTGELFF; cdr3_nt: TGTGCCAGCAGCGAAGCATGGGCAGTAACCGGGGAGCTGTTTTTT
clone_size: NA; v_call: TRBV5-1; j_call: TRBJ2-7; d_call: TRBD1; cdr3_aa: CASSPVDRGHEQYF; cdr3_nt: TGCGCCAGCAGCCCCGTCGACAGGGGACACGAGCAGTACTTC
clone_size: few; v_call: TRBV28; j_call: TRBJ1-2; d_call: NA; cdr3_aa: CASSYRDGYTF; cdr3_nt: TGTGCCAGCAGTTACAGGGATGGCTACACCTTC
clone_size: NA; v_call: TRBV7-2; j_call: TRBJ1-2; d_call: TRBD1; cdr3_aa: CASSSTGANYGYTF; cdr3_nt: TGTGCCAGCAGCTCCACAGGGGCTAACTATGGCTACACCTTC
clone_size: once; v_call: TRBV15; j_call: TRBJ1-2; d_call: NA; cdr3_aa: CATSISPGGSWYGYTF; cdr3_nt: TGTGCCACCAGCATCAGTCCGGGGGGCTCATGGTATGGCTACACCTTC
clone_size: NA; v_call: TRBV27; j_call: TRBJ1-6; d_call: NA; cdr3_aa: CASSLYLGQGSSPLHF; cdr3_nt: TGTGCCAGCAGTTTATATTTGGGGCAAGGTTCTTCACCCCTCCACTTT
clone_size: NA; v_call: TRBV7-9; j_call: TRBJ1-1; d_call: TRBD1; cdr3_aa: CASSQGGTEAFF; cdr3_nt: TGTGCCAGCAGCCAGGGGGGCACTGAAGCTTTCTTT
clone_size: NA; v_call: TRBV19; j_call: TRBJ2-2; d_call: TRBD2; cdr3_aa: CASSILRGGGELFF; cdr3_nt: TGTGCCAGTAGTATCCTACGGGGGGGCGGGGAGCTGTTTTTT
clone_size: NA; v_call: TRBV24-1; j_call: TRBJ2-6; d_call: NA; cdr3_aa: CATSDLLAGANVLTF; cdr3_nt: TGTGCCACCAGTGATCTGTTAGCTGGGGCCAACGTCCTGACTTTC
clone_size: NA; v_call: TRBV2; j_call: TRBJ2-5; d_call: NA; cdr3_aa: CASSIRGGEETQYF; cdr3_nt: TGTGCCAGCAGCATCCGAGGGGGAGAGGAGACCCAGTACTTC
clone_size: medium-sized; v_call: TRBV7-9; j_call: TRBJ1-6; d_call: TRBD1; cdr3_aa: CASSPGTVRPLHF; cdr3_nt: TGTGCCAGCAGCCCAGGGACAGTTCGTCCCCTCCACTTT
clone_size: NA; v_call: TRBV10-2; j_call: TRBJ1-2; d_call: TRBD1; cdr3_aa: CASSVEFGTGDDYGYTF; cdr3_nt: TGCGCCAGCAGTGTTGAATTTGGGACAGGGGACGACTATGGCTACACCTTC
clone_size: NA; v_call: TRBV10-1; j_call: TRBJ2-1; d_call: TRBD1; cdr3_aa: CASGGQYNEQFF; cdr3_nt: TGCGCCAGCGGGGGACAGTACAATGAGCAGTTCTTC
clone_size: NA; v_call: TRBV11-2; j_call: TRBJ2-3; d_call: TRBD2; cdr3_aa: CASSLYERGTHTQYF; cdr3_nt: TGTGCCAGCAGCTTATATGAGCGGGGGACTCATACGCAGTATTTT
clone_size: NA; v_call: TRBV21-1; j_call: TRBJ1-4; d_call: NA; cdr3_aa: CASDWDTLGEKLFF; cdr3_nt: TGTGCCAGCGACTGGGACACCTTGGGTGAAAAACTGTTTTTT
clone_size: once; v_call: TRBV5-6; j_call: TRBJ2-3; d_call: TRBD2; cdr3_aa: CASSHTAGTSGRATQYF; cdr3_nt: TGTGCCAGCAGCCACACAGCCGGGACTAGCGGGAGAGCTACGCAGTATTTT
clone_size: few; v_call: TRBV25-1; j_call: TRBJ2-3; d_call: NA; cdr3_aa: CASSGWVGAWTDTQYF; cdr3_nt: TGTGCCAGCAGTGGCTGGGTGGGGGCATGGACAGATACGCAGTATTTT
clone_size: NA; v_call: TRBV28; j_call: TRBJ1-1; d_call: TRBD1; cdr3_aa: CASWPWTGGQYTEAFF; cdr3_nt: TGTGCCAGCTGGCCGTGGACAGGGGGCCAGTACACTGAAGCTTTCTTT
clone_size: NA; v_call: TRBV2; j_call: TRBJ1-4; d_call: NA; cdr3_aa: CASSEGLTNEKLFF; cdr3_nt: TGTGCCAGCAGTGAGGGACTCACTAATGAAAAACTGTTTTTT
clone_size: NA; v_call: TRBV6-5; j_call: TRBJ1-2; d_call: TRBD1; cdr3_aa: CASSPGQGLWGYTF; cdr3_nt: TGTGCCAGCAGCCCGGGACAGGGGCTATGGGGCTACACCTTC